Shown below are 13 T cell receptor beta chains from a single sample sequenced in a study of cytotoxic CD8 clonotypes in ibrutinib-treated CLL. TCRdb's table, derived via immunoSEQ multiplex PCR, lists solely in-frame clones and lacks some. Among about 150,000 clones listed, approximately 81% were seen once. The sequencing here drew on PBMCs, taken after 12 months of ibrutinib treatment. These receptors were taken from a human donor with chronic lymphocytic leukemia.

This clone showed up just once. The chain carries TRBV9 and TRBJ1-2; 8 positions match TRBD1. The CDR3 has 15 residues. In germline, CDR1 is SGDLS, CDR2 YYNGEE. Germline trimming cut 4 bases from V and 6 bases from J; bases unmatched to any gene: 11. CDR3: CASSTTNRGGDGYTF. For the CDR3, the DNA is TGTGCCAGCAGCACTACGAACAGGGGGGGCGATGGCTACACCTTC.

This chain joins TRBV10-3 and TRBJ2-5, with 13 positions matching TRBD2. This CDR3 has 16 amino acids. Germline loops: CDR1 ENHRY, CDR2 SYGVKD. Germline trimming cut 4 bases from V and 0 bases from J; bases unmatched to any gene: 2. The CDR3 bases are TGTGCCATCAGTGGGGGGACTAGCGGGGACCAAGAGACCCAGTACTTC. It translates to CAISGGTSGDQETQYF.

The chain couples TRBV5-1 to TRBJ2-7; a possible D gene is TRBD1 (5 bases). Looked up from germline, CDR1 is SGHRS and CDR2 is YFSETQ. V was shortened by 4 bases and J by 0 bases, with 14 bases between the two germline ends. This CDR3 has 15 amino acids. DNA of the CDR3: TGCGCCAGCAGCCCGATGACACAGGTCTCCTACGAGCAGTACTTC. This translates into CASSPMTQVSYEQYF.

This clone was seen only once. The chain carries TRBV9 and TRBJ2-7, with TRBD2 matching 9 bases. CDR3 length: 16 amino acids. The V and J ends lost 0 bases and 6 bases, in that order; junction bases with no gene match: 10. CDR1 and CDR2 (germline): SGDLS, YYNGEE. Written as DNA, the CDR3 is TGTGCCAGCAGCGTAGGTTTGTCTAGCGGGATGGTCGAGCAGTACTTC. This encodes CASSVGLSSGMVEQYF.

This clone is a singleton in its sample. The CDR3 protein is CASSQEGRDNTDTQYF. The CDR3 DNA is TGCGCCAGCAGCCAAGAGGGGCGTGATAACACAGATACGCAGTATTTT. This chain connects TRBV4-3 to TRBJ2-3; D is possibly TRBD1 (5 bases). Trimming removed 0 bases at V and 2 bases at J, with 12 bases between. This CDR3 contains 16 residues. Per the germline V gene, CDR1 is LGHNA and CDR2 is YSLEER.

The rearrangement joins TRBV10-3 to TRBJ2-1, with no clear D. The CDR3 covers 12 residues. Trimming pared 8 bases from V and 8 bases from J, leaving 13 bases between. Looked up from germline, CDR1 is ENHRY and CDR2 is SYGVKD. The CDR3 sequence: CAIGRPWDEQFF. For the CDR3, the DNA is TGTGCCATCGGCCGCCCGTGGGATGAGCAGTTCTTC.

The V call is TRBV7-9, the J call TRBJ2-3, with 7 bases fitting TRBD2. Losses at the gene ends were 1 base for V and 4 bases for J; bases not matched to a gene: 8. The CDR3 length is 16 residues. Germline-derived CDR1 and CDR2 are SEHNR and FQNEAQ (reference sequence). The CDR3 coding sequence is TGTGCCAGCAGCTTAGGTTCTAGCGGTGGGGCAGATACGCAGTATTTT. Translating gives CASSLGSSGGADTQYF.

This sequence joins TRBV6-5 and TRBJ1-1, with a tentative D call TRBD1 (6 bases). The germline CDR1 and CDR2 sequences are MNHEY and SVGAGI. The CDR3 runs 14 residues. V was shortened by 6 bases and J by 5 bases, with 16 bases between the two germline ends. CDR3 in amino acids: CASRPTGQPTEAFF. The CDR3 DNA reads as TGTGCCAGCAGACCGACCGGACAGCCAACTGAAGCTTTCTTT.

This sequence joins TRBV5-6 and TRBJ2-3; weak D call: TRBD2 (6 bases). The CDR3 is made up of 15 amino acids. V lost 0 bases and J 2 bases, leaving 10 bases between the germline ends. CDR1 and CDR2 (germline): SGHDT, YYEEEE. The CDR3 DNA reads TGTGCCAGCAGCTTGGTCGGCGGGACCACAGATACGCAGTATTTT. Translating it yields CASSLVGGTTDTQYF.

The CDR3 DNA reads TGTGCCTGGAGGACGAGGTGGCCTCTAGCGGGTAGCTACAATGAGCAGTTCTTC. This translates into CAWRTRWPLAGSYNEQFF. This chain joins TRBV30 and TRBJ2-1; 8 bases line up with TRBD2. This CDR3 comprises 18 residues. Germline lookup yields CDR1 GTSNPN and CDR2 SVGIG (reference sequence). J was trimmed by 3 bases and V by 3 bases; bases with no gene match: 16.

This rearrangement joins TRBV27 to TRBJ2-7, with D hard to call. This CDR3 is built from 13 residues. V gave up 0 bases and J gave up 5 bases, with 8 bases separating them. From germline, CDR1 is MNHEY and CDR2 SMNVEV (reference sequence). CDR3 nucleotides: TGTGCCAGCAGTTTATCGAGCTTAAACGAGCAGTACTTC. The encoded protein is CASSLSSLNEQYF.

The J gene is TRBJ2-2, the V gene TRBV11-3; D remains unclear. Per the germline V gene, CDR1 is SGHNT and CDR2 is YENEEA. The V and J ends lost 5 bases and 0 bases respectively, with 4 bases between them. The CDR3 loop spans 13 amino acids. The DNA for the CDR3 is TGTGCCAGCAGCAAAACGAACACCGGGGAGCTGTTTTTT. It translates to CASSKTNTGELFF.

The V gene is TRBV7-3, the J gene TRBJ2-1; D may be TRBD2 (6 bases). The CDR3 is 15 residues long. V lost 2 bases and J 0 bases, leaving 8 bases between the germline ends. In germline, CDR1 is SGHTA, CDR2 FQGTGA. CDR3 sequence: CASSLDGSSYNEQFF. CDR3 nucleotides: TGTGCCAGCAGCTTAGACGGGAGCTCCTACAATGAGCAGTTCTTC.